This T cell receptor beta chain is from a study of blood T cell repertoires in COVID-19. The germline V gene has CDR1 GTSNPN and CDR2 SVGIG (reference sequence). Trimming left V 3 bases short and J 5 bases short, with 13 bases between. The CDR3 extends over 13 amino acids. Sequencing used immunoSEQ multiplex PCR; TCRdb keeps in-frame clones, though not all of them. The sample yields tens of thousands of clones, around 83% seen once. This receptor was obtained from a woman of 80 years or more in a cohort sampled during active or convalescent COVID-19. This rearrangement joins TRBV30 to TRBJ1-2, with D maybe TRBD1 (6 bases). The specimen was peripheral blood. CDR3 loop: CAWRLQGPYGYTF. In nucleotides, the CDR3 is TGTGCCTGGAGACTACAGGGACCATATGGCTACACCTTC.